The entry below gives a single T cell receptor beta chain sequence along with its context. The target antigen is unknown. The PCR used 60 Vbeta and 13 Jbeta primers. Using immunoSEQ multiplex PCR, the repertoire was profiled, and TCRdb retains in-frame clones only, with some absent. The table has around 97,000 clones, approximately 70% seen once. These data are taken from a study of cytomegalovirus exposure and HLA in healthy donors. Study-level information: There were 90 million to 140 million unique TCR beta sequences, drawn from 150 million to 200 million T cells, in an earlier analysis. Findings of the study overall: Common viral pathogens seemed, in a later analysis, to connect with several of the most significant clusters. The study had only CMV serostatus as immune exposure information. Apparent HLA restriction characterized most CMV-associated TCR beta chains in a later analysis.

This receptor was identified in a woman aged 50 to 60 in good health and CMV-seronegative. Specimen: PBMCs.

The CDR3 loop reads CASSLGSGLVTDTQYF. The CDR3 DNA follows: TGTGCCAGCAGCTTAGGATCAGGGCTCGTTACAGATACGCAGTATTTT. The chain uses TRBV7-2 and TRBJ2-3, with a weak D call TRBD1 (5 bases). This CDR3 comprises 16 residues. Trimming pared 1 base from V and 3 bases from J, leaving 14 bases between. Germline V gene lookup returns CDR1 SGHTA and CDR2 FQGNSA.